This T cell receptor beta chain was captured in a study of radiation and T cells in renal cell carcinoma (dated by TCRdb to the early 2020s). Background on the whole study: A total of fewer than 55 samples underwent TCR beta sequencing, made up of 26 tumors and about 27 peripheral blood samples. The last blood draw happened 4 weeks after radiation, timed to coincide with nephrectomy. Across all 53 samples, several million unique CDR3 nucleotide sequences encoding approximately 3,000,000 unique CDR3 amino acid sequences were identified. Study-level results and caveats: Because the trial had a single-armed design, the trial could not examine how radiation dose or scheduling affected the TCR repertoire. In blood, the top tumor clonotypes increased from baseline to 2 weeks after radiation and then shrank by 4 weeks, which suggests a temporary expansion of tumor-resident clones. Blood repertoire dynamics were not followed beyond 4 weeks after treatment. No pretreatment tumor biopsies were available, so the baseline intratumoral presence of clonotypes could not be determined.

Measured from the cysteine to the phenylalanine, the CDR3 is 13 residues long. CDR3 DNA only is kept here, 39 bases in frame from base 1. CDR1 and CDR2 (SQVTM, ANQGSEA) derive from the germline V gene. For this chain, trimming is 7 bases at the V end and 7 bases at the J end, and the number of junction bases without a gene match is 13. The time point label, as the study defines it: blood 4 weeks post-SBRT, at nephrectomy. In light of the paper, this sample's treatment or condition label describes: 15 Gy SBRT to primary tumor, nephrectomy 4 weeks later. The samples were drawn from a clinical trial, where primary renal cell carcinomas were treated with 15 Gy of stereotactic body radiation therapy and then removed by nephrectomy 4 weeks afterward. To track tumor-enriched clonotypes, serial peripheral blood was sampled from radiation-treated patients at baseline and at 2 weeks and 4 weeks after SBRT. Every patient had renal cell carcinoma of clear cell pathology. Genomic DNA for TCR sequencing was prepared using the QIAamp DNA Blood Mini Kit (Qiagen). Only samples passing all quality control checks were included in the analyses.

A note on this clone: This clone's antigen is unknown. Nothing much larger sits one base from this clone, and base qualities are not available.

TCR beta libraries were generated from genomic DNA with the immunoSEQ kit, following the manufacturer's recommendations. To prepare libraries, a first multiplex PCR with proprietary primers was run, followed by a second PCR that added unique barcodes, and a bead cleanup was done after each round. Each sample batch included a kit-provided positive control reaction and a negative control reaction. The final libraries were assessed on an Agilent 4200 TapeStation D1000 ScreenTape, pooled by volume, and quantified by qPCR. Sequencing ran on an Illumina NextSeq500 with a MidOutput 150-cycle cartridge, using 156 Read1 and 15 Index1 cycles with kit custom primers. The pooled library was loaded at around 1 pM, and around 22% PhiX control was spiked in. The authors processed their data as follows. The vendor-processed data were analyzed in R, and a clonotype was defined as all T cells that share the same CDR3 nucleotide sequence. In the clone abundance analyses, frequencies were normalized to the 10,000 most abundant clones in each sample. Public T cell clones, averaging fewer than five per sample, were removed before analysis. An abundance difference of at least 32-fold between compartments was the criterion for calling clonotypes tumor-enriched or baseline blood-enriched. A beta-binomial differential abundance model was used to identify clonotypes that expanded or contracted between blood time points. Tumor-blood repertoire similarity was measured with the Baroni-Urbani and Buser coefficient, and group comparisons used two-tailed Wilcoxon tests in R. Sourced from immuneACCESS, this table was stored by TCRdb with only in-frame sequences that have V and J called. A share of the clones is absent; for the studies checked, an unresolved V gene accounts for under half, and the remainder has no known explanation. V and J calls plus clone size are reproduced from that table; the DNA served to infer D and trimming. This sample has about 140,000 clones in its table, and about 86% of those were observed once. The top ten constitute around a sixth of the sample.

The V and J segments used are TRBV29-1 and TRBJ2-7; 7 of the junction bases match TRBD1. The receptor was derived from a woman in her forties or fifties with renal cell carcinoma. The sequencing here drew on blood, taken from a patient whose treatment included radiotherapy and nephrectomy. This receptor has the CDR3 CSASDRPPKEQYF. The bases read TGCAGCGCATCGGACAGGCCGCCTAAGGAGCAGTACTTC.